Each of the 30 T cell receptor beta chains below was sequenced from the same sample in a study of patients and donors after allogeneic stem cell transplantation (TCRdb year 2020). Receptor libraries were prepared by RT-PCR. Sequencing used a NextSeq 550. The raw public reads went through TCRdb reprocessing: fastp at Q25, MiXCR clone calling, in-frame beta chains kept. Every distinct CDR3 protein forms one entry, paired with its most common genes and DNA. The sample profile shows around 30,000 distinct CDR3 sequences; around 33% of them were found once. 76% of the sample goes to the ten largest clones. Source material: blood, either unsorted or a sorted T cell fraction (not recorded which). The origin of the receptors is a human donor who was either an allogeneic HSCT recipient or a stem cell or donor lymphocyte infusion donor (not recorded which). It is not recorded whose cells these are; they may come from a transplant donor.

This clonotype appeared a few times. This sequence joins TRBV24-1 and TRBJ1-2; D is undetermined. The CDR3 length is 14 residues. V lost 4 bases, J lost 2 bases, and 10 bases lay in between. CDR1 is KGHDR and CDR2 is SFDVKD in the germline V gene. The CDR3 DNA sequence: TGTGCCACCAGTGACTCACTGGGAAACTATGGCTACACCTTC. It is translated as CATSDSLGNYGYTF.

V usage is TRBV5-1 and J usage is TRBJ1-1, with TRBD1 matching over 7 bases. The V segment lost 4 bases and the J segment 5 bases; nucleotides outside the gene matches: 8. The V gene's germline CDR1 is SGHRS and CDR2 YFSETQ. CDR3 length equals 14 residues. This CDR3 is CASSQTQGYTEAFF. The CDR3 nucleotides read TGCGCCAGCAGCCAAACACAGGGGTATACTGAAGCTTTCTTT.

Written as DNA, the CDR3 is TGTGCCAGCAGTTTCGCGGGAGAGTACAATGAGCAGTTCTTC. Translating gives CASSFAGEYNEQFF. The J gene is TRBJ2-1, the V gene TRBV27; TRBD2 matches 7 bases. V lost 3 bases to trimming and J lost 4 bases; unmatched junction nucleotides: 3. CDR3 length: 14 residues. CDR1 MNHEY and CDR2 SMNVEV come from the germline V gene (reference sequence).

This clonotype turned up a few times. The chain employs TRBV7-2 and TRBJ1-1; TRBD1 might be the D (6 bases). The CDR3 covers 15 residues. V was shortened by 6 bases and J by 0 bases, with 14 bases between the two germline ends. Germline values: CDR1 SGHTA, CDR2 FQGNSA. CDR3: CASSPPDRLNTEAFF. The CDR3 nucleotides are TGTGCCAGCAGTCCCCCGGACAGATTGAACACTGAAGCTTTCTTT.

This clonotype was observed a handful of times. This chain connects TRBV5-5 to TRBJ1-3; D is ambiguous. V lost 1 base and J lost 3, with 11 bases in between. Looked up from germline, CDR1 is SGHKS and CDR2 is YYEKEE (reference sequence). This CDR3 comprises 15 residues. The CDR3 DNA is TGTGCCAGCAGCTTGTTCGAGACTAGTGGAAACACCATATATTTT. It encodes CASSLFETSGNTIYF.

The gene calls are TRBV7-2 and TRBJ2-4, with TRBD1 matching 8 bases. Per germline, CDR1 SGHTA and CDR2 FQGNSA. The trim removed 5 bases at V and 0 bases at J, leaving 9 bases unmatched. The CDR3 has 17 residues. This chain's CDR3 is CASSPQTGEVAKNIQYF. The CDR3 DNA reads as TGTGCCAGCAGCCCCCAGACAGGGGAGGTAGCCAAAAACATTCAGTACTTC.

This clonotype was picked up a small number of times. This chain uses TRBV11-2 with TRBJ1-3; D remains ambiguous. The V end was cut by 5 bases, the J end by 0 bases, with 8 bases between. The length of the CDR3 is 14 residues. CDR1 SGHAT and CDR2 FQNNGV come from the germline V gene. CDR3 bases: TGTGCCAGCAGCCACGGGATCTCTGGAAACACCATATATTTT. This sequence encodes CASSHGISGNTIYF. The full variable domain, its missing parts supplied by reference TRBV11-2 and TRBJ1-3, is EAGVAQSPRYKIIEKRQSVAFWCNPISGHATLYWYQQILGQGPKLLIQFQNNGVVDDSQLPKDRFSAERLKGVDSTLKIQPAKLEDSAVYLCASSHGISGNTIYFGEGSWLTVV.

This clonotype was detected only a few times. This sequence joins TRBV7-3 and TRBJ1-2; TRBD1 agrees at 10 bases. Unmatched junction bases numbered 2, after V lost 5 bases and J lost 2 bases. Germline values: CDR1 SGHTA, CDR2 FQGTGA. This CDR3 has 14 residues. The CDR3 protein is CASSPTGGNYGYTF. For the CDR3, the DNA is TGTGCCAGCAGCCCGACAGGGGGCAACTATGGCTACACCTTC.

This clonotype was counted a few times. The chain uses TRBV6-2 or TRBV6-3 and TRBJ2-2; no clear D gene. Between the trimmed V and J ends, which lost 5 bases and 7 bases, there was a span of 8 bases. This CDR3 contains 12 residues. The germline V gene encodes CDR1 MNHEY and CDR2 SVGEGT. The CDR3 nucleotides are TGTGCCAGCAGTCAGGCCGGCGGGGAGCTGTTTTTT. Its protein is CASSQAGGELFF.

This chain links TRBV18 with TRBJ1-5; no firm D call. The germline V gene encodes CDR1 KGHSH and CDR2 LQKENI. V was trimmed by 2 bases and J by 10 bases, leaving 9 bases between them. The CDR3 contains 12 residues. The CDR3, as DNA: TGTGCCAGCTCACCATCCGCGGGACCCCAGCATTTT. Translation: CASSPSAGPQHF.

The table lists this clonotype with many counts. The gene calls are TRBV12-3 or TRBV12-4 and TRBJ2-5; 8 bases match TRBD1. CDR3 size: 14 residues. The ends lost 5 bases at V and 5 bases at J; junction bases unmatched: 7. In DNA, the CDR3 is TGTGCCAGCAGTGTTCAGGGGGCGGGGGAGACCCAGTACTTC. Translating it yields CASSVQGAGETQYF.

This clonotype was detected once. J is TRBJ1-6 and V is TRBV12-3 or TRBV12-4; a possible D gene is TRBD1 (5 bases). This CDR3 is 14 amino acids long. Trimming stripped 3 bases from V and 8 bases from J, with 11 bases between. CDR3 in DNA: TGTGCCAGCAGTTTTGGGGGGTGGGATTCACCCCTCCACTTT. It specifies CASSFGGWDSPLHF.

This clonotype occurred a few times. The chain joins TRBV5-1 to TRBJ1-1, with TRBD1 matching 8 bases. Trimming took 4 bases from V and 4 from J; bases not matched to a gene: 3. Germline lookup yields CDR1 SGHRS and CDR2 YFSETQ. The CDR3 sequence is 13 residues long. The CDR3 sequence is CASSATGGTEAFF. The DNA of the CDR3 is TGCGCCAGCAGCGCCACAGGGGGCACTGAAGCTTTCTTT.

This clonotype was observed a few times. This chain uses TRBV20-1 with TRBJ1-2; D gene uncertain. V was trimmed by 5 bases and J by 0 bases, leaving 16 bases between them. The germline CDR1 and CDR2 sequences are DFQATT and SNEGSKA (reference sequence). There are 15 residues in the CDR3. The CDR3 reads CSALNILVANYGYTF. The CDR3 nucleotides read TGCAGTGCTCTGAACATCCTGGTTGCTAACTATGGCTACACCTTC.

This chain links TRBV10-3 with TRBJ2-3; D possibly matches TRBD1 or TRBD2 (6 bases each). CDR1 and CDR2 (germline): ENHRY, SYGVKD. V lost 10 bases and J 3 bases, leaving 17 bases between the germline ends. This CDR3 has 14 residues. CDR3 in DNA: TGTGCCACCACTATAGGGGGGCGTACAGATACGCAGTATTTT. It yields the protein CATTIGGRTDTQYF.

This clonotype was seen more than once but under ten times. The V and J genes are TRBV9 and TRBJ1-6; 7 bases fit TRBD1. CDR1 and CDR2 from the germline V gene are SGDLS and YYNGEE. This CDR3 has 14 residues. With 5 bases clipped from V and 10 bases from J, the junction kept 9 bases outside the gene matches. The CDR3 here is CASRAGTETSPLHF. The CDR3 DNA sequence: TGTGCCAGCAGGGCCGGGACAGAGACCTCACCCCTCCACTTT.

The chain recombines TRBV10-3 with TRBJ2-1; D uncertain. The ends were cut back, 2 bases at V and 9 bases at J, with 11 bases in the middle. The CDR3 totals 13 residues. The germline V gene has CDR1 ENHRY and CDR2 SYGVKD. This CDR3 is CAISEPGEFEQFF. Here the CDR3 DNA reads TGTGCCATCAGTGAGCCTGGGGAATTTGAGCAGTTCTTC.

This clonotype appeared a single time. J is TRBJ2-3 and V is TRBV13, with TRBD1 matching over 7 bases. Losses at the gene ends were 5 bases for V and 5 bases for J; bases not matched to a gene: 7. This CDR3 contains 14 residues. Germline V gene lookup returns CDR1 PRHDT and CDR2 FYEKMQ (reference sequence). The CDR3 spells CASSPGQGEDTQYF. The CDR3 bases are TGTGCCAGCAGCCCCGGGCAGGGGGAAGATACGCAGTATTTT.

The chain employs TRBV6-8 and TRBJ2-1; the D gene is possibly TRBD1 (5 bases). CDR1 is MNHGY and CDR2 is SAAAGT in the germline V gene. The CDR3 runs to 15 residues. V dropped 2 bases and J dropped 6 bases, with 14 bases sitting between them. The CDR3 region has the DNA TGTGCCAGCAGTTACGACAGTACCCCCTCCAATGAGCAGTTCTTC. It encodes CASSYDSTPSNEQFF.

The chain joins TRBV4-3 to TRBJ1-6, with TRBD1 as a possible D gene (5 bases). Per germline, CDR1 LGHNA and CDR2 YSLEER. This CDR3 region has 16 residues. V shed 0 bases and J shed 10 bases, with 16 bases lying between them. CDR3 in DNA: TGCGCCAGCAGCCAAGAGAGCGGGCAGGGAAGATCACCCCTCCACTTT. As protein: CASSQESGQGRSPLHF.

The V call is TRBV5-1, the J call TRBJ1-3; 7 positions agree with TRBD1. The V gene's germline CDR1 is SGHRS and CDR2 YFSETQ. Trimming took 0 bases from V and 4 from J; bases not matched to a gene: 1. The CDR3 covers 14 residues. The CDR3 region is CASSLGGQGNTIYF. CDR3 DNA sequence: TGCGCCAGCAGCTTGGGGGGACAGGGAAACACCATATATTTT.

This clonotype was detected a few times. This rearrangement joins TRBV10-3 to TRBJ2-2; 8 bases are shared with TRBD1. This CDR3 is 14 amino acids long. CDR1 and CDR2 from the germline V gene are ENHRY and SYGVKD. J was trimmed by 7 bases and V by 8 bases; bases with no gene match: 9. The CDR3 DNA is TGTGCCATCGACGGGACAGGAATCAGCGGGGAGCTGTTTTTT. It encodes CAIDGTGISGELFF.

The CDR3 is CASSQGVSGRWNYGYTF. CDR3 sequence (DNA): TGCGCCAGCAGCCAAGGGGTTTCGGGCAGGTGGAACTATGGCTACACCTTC. V gene TRBV4-3 combines with J gene TRBJ1-2, with no clear D. The CDR3 runs to 17 residues. CDR1 is LGHNA, CDR2 YSLEER, per germline. V lost 1 base to trimming and J lost 2 bases, with 17 bases between them.

V gene TRBV9 combines with J gene TRBJ2-1, with TRBD1 as a possible D gene (5 bases). The CDR3 totals 12 residues. Per the germline V gene, CDR1 is SGDLS and CDR2 is YYNGEE. V dropped 2 bases and J dropped 10 bases, with 10 bases sitting between them. CDR3 DNA sequence: TGTGCCAGCAGCGTGGACAAACGAGAGCAGTTCTTC. Amino acids: CASSVDKREQFF.

The J gene is TRBJ2-2, the V gene TRBV15, with D perhaps TRBD1 (6 bases). CDR1 is LNHNV and CDR2 is YYDKDF in the germline V gene (reference sequence). Trimming cost V 2 bases and J 0 bases, with 10 bases left between them. This CDR3 is built from 16 residues. CDR3 bases: TGTGCCACCAGCAGACGAGGGACATCGAACACCGGGGAGCTGTTTTTT. Its protein is CATSRRGTSNTGELFF.

This rearrangement joins TRBV5-6 to TRBJ2-3; TRBD2 matches 7 bases. The V segment lost 3 bases and the J segment 6 bases; nucleotides outside the gene matches: 4. The length of the CDR3 is 13 residues. Looked up from germline, CDR1 is SGHDT and CDR2 is YYEEEE. For the CDR3, the DNA is TGTGCCAGCAGCTCTGGACTAGTGGATACGCAGTATTTT. It translates to CASSSGLVDTQYF.

The gene calls are TRBV5-1 and TRBJ2-1, with D maybe TRBD2 (6 bases). CDR1 is SGHRS and CDR2 is YFSETQ in the germline V gene. The germline V and J ends were trimmed by 0 bases and 8 bases, with 18 bases remaining between them. The CDR3 sequence is 16 residues long. The CDR3, as DNA: TGCGCCAGCAGCTTGGAATTGGCTAGCGTCTGGGATGAGCAGTTCTTC. As protein: CASSLELASVWDEQFF.

The chain joins TRBV10-3 to TRBJ2-2, with D possibly being TRBD1 (6 bases). Germline V CDR1 and CDR2: ENHRY, SYGVKD. The germline V and J ends were trimmed by 0 bases and 0 bases, with 11 bases remaining between them. CDR3 length: 17 amino acids. Here the CDR3 DNA reads TGTGCCATCAGTGAGTCGATGGGACACTCGAACACCGGGGAGCTGTTTTTT. It translates to CAISESMGHSNTGELFF.

The J gene is TRBJ2-4, the V gene TRBV20-1; 10 nucleotides line up with TRBD1. V was clipped by 2 bases and J by 8 bases; unmatched bases: 6. This CDR3 comprises 14 residues. Germline V lookup: CDR1 DFQATT, CDR2 SNEGSKA (reference sequence). The CDR3 loop is CSARPGQGRYIQYF. Written as DNA, the CDR3 is TGCAGTGCTAGACCGGGACAGGGGAGGTACATTCAGTACTTC.

CDR3 amino acids: CASSATSGEETQYF. CDR3 DNA sequence: TGTGCCAGCAGCGCGACTAGCGGGGAAGAGACCCAGTACTTC. This sequence joins TRBV9 and TRBJ2-5; 11 bases are shared with TRBD2. This CDR3 spans 14 amino acids. The J segment lost 3 bases and the V segment lost 3 bases, leaving 1 base of the junction unmatched. CDR1 and CDR2 from the germline V gene are SGDLS and YYNGEE.